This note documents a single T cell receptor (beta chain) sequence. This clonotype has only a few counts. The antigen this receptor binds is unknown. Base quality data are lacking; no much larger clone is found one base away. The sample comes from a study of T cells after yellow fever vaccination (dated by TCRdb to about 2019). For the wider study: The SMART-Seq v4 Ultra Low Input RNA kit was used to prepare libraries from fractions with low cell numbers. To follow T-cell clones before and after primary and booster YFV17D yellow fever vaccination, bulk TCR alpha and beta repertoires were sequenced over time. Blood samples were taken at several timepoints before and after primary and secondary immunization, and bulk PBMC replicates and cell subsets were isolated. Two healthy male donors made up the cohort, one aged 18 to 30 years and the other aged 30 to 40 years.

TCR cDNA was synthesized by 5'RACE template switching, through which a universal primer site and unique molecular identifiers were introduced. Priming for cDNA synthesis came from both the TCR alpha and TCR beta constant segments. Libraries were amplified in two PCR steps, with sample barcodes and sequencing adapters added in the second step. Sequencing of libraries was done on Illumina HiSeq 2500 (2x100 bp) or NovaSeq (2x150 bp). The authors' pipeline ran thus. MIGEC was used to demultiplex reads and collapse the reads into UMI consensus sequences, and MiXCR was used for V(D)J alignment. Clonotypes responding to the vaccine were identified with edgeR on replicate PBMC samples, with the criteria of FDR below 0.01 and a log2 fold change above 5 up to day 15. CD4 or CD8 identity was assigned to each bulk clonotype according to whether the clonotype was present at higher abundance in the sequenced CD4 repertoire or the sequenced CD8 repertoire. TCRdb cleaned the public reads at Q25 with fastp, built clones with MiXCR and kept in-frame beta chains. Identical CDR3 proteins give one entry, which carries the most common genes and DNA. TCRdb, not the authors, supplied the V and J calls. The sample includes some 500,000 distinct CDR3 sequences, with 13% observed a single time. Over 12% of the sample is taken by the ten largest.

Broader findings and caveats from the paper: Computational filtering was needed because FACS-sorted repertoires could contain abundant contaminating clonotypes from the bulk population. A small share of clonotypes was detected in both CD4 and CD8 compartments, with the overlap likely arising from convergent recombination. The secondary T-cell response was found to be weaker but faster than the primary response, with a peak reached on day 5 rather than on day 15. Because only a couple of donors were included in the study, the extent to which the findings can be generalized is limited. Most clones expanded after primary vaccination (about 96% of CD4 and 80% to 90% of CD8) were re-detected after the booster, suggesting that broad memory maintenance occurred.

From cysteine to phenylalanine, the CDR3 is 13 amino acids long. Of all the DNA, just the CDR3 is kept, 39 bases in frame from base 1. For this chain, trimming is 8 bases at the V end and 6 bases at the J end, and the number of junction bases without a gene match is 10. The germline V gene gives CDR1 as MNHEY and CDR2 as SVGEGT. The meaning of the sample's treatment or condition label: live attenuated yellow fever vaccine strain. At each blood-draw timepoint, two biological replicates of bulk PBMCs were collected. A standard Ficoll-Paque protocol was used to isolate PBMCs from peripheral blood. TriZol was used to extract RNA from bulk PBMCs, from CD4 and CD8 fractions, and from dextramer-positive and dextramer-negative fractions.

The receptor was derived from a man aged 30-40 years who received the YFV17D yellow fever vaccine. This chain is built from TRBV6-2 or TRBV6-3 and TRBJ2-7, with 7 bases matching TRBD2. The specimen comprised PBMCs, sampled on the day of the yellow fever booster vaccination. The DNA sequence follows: TGTGCCAGCGGCCAGCGGGGCTTTTTCGAGCAGTACTTC. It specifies CASGQRGFFEQYF.